These T cell receptor beta chains were read from a single sample in a study of T cell responses to AZD1222 COVID-19 vaccine. Libraries were prepared by immunoSEQ multiplex PCR; TCRdb keeps only in-frame clonotypes and omits some of them. The sample lists 150,000 to 200,000 clones, around 90% seen once, with approximately 0.5% in the top ten. This specimen consisted of peripheral blood, obtained on day 0 of AZD1222 vaccination. The source is an adult in good health. CDR3s include the opening cysteine and the closing phenylalanine or tryptophan.

TRBV11-2 | CASRRPGSLNEKLFF
TRBV7-9 | CASSWGSLMNTEAFF
TRBV5-4 | CASSSSGSFFYEQYF
TRBV7-8 | CASNPPGGTGPDNEQFF
TRBV5-1 | CASSRKQGIDTEAFF
TRBV15 | CATSRDGTALGGYTF
TRBV5-4 | CASSLDSKNSPLHF
TRBV28 | CASSPQDRPRSPLHF
TRBV18 | CASSLGGAPYEQYF
TRBV28 | CASRNRQGPNTGELFF
TRBV19 | CASSSLESRDRVNGYTF
TRBV5-3 | CARRTGGPYEQYF
TRBV7-8 | CASRLSGEYNEQFF
TRBV24-1 | CATSDLNTANGYTF
TRBV5-4 | CASSLILAGGHREQFF
TRBV20-1 | CSASQPSTGGAQYF
TRBV2 | CASRPGRNSPLHF
TRBV24-1 | CATSDIGSPEPQHF
TRBV19 | CASRPAGASTGELFF
TRBV13 | CASSYPDRGNTDTQYF
TRBV19 | CASTTGQGTYNEQFF
TRBV28 | CASTPGTGSYNEQFF
TRBV10-3 | CAISEQQGQPQHF
TRBV4-1 | CASSQDPGRLTHQPQHF
TRBV7-3 | CASSLDPSGRAQFF
TRBV5-6 | CASTRSRRKHEQYF
TRBV4-1 | CASSRDPPGTMETQYF
TRBV18 | CASSPPGANEQYF
TRBV6-6 | CASSYADLAKNIQYF
TRBV6-5 | CASSYSGQGGGEQFF
TRBV5-1 | CASSPLGRGPHEQYF
TRBV18 | CASSPDRWEQFF
TRBV6-5 | CANGDRSNYGYTF
TRBV7-3 | CASSPPGASNEKLFF
TRBV19 | CASSIDNMGGTEAFF
TRBV6-5 | CATLGQGASEAFF